This is a list of T cell receptor beta chains from one sample in a study of blood T cells in healthy people across ages. TCRdb re-called the 5' RACE reads with MiXCR, one entry per CDR3 protein. The sample has over a million distinct CDR3 sequences, around 40% seen once. Specimen: blood. Receptors originate from a woman under 30 in good health. The CDR3 runs from the conserved cysteine through the conserved F or W. The D gene is left open where the match is weak. Clone sizes are given selectively: once, few, many, or a class where the clone is expanded.

.	TRBV5-1	.	TRBJ1-1	CDSNREGTEAFF	TGCGACAGCAACCGGGAGGGCACTGAAGCTTTCTTT
few	TRBV11-2	.	TRBJ2-4	CASSLESGYEQYF	TGTGCCAGCAGCTTAGAGAGTGGGTATGAGCAGTACTTC
.	TRBV29-1	TRBD2	TRBJ2-7	CSVGGLASDEQYF	TGCAGCGTTGGGGGACTAGCTTCCGACGAGCAGTACTTC
.	TRBV25-1	TRBD2	TRBJ2-4	CASSEGTSGRGAKNIQYF	TGTGCCAGCAGTGAGGGGACTAGCGGGAGGGGAGCCAAAAACATTCAGTACTTC
few	TRBV9	.	TRBJ2-7	CASSARQEDEQYF	TGTGCCAGCAGCGCCAGACAGGAGGATGAGCAGTACTTC
.	TRBV27	.	TRBJ2-7	CASNRRDGEQYF	TGTGCCAGCAACAGGCGGGACGGTGAGCAGTACTTC
few	TRBV4-1	.	TRBJ2-1	CASSQVAGLIYEQFF	TGCGCCAGCAGCCAAGTGGCGGGTCTTATCTACGAGCAGTTCTTC
.	TRBV7-8	TRBD1	TRBJ1-4	CASSPTWDSIEKLFF	TGTGCCAGCAGCCCGACCTGGGACAGTATTGAAAAACTGTTTTTT
few	TRBV4-2	.	TRBJ2-7	CASSHFLGDEQYF	TGTGCCAGCAGCCATTTTCTAGGGGACGAGCAGTACTTC
.	TRBV5-1	.	TRBJ1-2	CASSLAGREVDGYTF	TGCGCCAGCAGCTTGGCGGGCAGGGAGGTCGACGGCTACACCTTC
.	TRBV20-1	.	TRBJ2-5	CSARDRSRKETQYF	TGCAGTGCTAGAGATCGATCCCGTAAGGAGACCCAGTACTTC
few	TRBV20-1	TRBD1	TRBJ2-6	CSARNPGQGRWGANVLTF	TGCAGTGCTAGAAACCCGGGACAGGGAAGATGGGGGGCCAACGTCCTGACTTTC
.	TRBV7-6	.	TRBJ2-3	CASSLEPGEGLSTDTQYF	TGTGCCAGCAGCTTAGAACCAGGAGAGGGGCTTAGCACAGATACGCAGTATTTT
.	TRBV12-3/TRBV12-4	.	TRBJ2-7	CASSLYEGIYEQYF	TGTGCCAGCAGTTTATACGAGGGAATCTACGAGCAGTACTTC
.	TRBV6-5	TRBD2	TRBJ2-2	CASSPGLAGGPRELFF	TGTGCCAGCAGTCCGGGACTAGCGGGAGGGCCGCGGGAGCTGTTTTTT
.	TRBV25-1	.	TRBJ1-5	CAGSDGNQPQHF	TGTGCCGGCAGTGATGGGAATCAGCCCCAGCATTTT
few	TRBV7-3	.	TRBJ2-2	CASSFLDTGELFF	TGTGCCAGCAGCTTTTTGGACACCGGGGAGCTGTTTTTT
.	TRBV7-9	TRBD1	TRBJ2-3	CASSLQGDPDTQYF	TGTGCCAGCAGTCTACAGGGGGATCCAGATACGCAGTATTTT
.	TRBV7-9	.	TRBJ2-3	CASSLVAGNIADTQYF	TGTGCCAGCAGCTTAGTCGCAGGGAATATAGCAGATACGCAGTATTTT
many	TRBV10-1	.	TRBJ2-4	CASSGPGNIQYF	TGCGCCAGCAGTGGGCCAGGAAACATTCAGTACTTC
.	TRBV5-6	.	TRBJ2-7	CASSARRNEQYF	TGTGCCAGCAGCGCCAGGAGGAATGAGCAGTACTTC
.	TRBV4-3	.	TRBJ1-4	CASSGGHATNEKLFF	TGCGCCAGCAGCGGGGGCCATGCAACTAACGAAAAACTGTTTTTT
.	TRBV20-1	.	TRBJ2-3	CSAPTRGDTQYF	TGCAGTGCTCCAACCCGGGGGGATACGCAGTATTTT
few	TRBV20-1	TRBD2	TRBJ2-1	CSARDPAGGRYNEQFF	TGCAGTGCTAGAGATCCAGCGGGAGGGCGGTACAATGAGCAGTTCTTC
.	TRBV7-2	.	TRBJ2-4	CASMEGTAKNIQYF	TGTGCCAGCATGGAAGGGACCGCCAAAAACATTCAGTACTTC
.	TRBV12-3/TRBV12-4	TRBD1	TRBJ1-3	CASTGTVRTSGNTIYF	TGTGCCAGCACTGGGACAGTCAGGACGTCTGGAAACACCATATATTTT
.	TRBV9	.	TRBJ1-4	CASSAGGSANEKLFF	TGTGCCAGCAGCGCGGGCGGATCGGCTAATGAAAAACTGTTTTTT
.	TRBV18	.	TRBJ2-7	CASSPGHFYEQYF	TGTGCCAGCTCGCCGGGACACTTCTACGAGCAGTACTTC
.	TRBV2	TRBD2	TRBJ2-1	CASLTSGGAGEQFF	TGTGCCAGCCTAACTAGCGGGGGGGCGGGTGAGCAGTTCTTC
few	TRBV14	.	TRBJ1-2	CASSQRGLSYTF	TGTGCCAGCAGCCAACGTGGCTTAAGCTACACCTTC
few	TRBV29-1	.	TRBJ2-3	CSVRRYTDTQYF	TGCAGCGTTCGGCGATACACAGATACGCAGTATTTT
.	TRBV27	.	TRBJ2-7	CASSVYSGGYEQYF	TGTGCCAGCAGTGTCTACTCCGGTGGATACGAGCAGTACTTC